Following are 25 T cell receptor beta chains from one sample sequenced in a study of cytomegalovirus exposure and HLA in healthy donors. In the PCR, 60 Vbeta and 13 Jbeta primers were used. The assay was immunoSEQ multiplex PCR, and TCRdb's table has in-frame clones only and misses some. This sample has under 200,000 clones, with roughly 88% found just once. Sequenced input: PBMCs. These receptors were taken from a man in his fifties or sixties in good health and CMV-seropositive.

The table lists this clone with a few counts. J is TRBJ1-1 and V is TRBV29-1; tentative D call: TRBD1 (6 bases). CDR1 SQVTM and CDR2 ANQGSEA come from the germline V gene. CDR3 length: 17 amino acids. Trimming stripped 6 bases from V and 0 bases from J, with 23 bases between. The CDR3 protein is CSVRWGGLTGLNTEAFF. CDR3 DNA sequence: TGCAGCGTGCGTTGGGGAGGGTTGACAGGACTGAACACTGAAGCTTTCTTT.

The chain employs TRBV9 and TRBJ2-6; 10 bases map to TRBD1. V was pared by 4 bases and J by 5 bases, with 12 bases of the junction left unmatched. The CDR3 is 18 residues long. Germline-derived CDR1 and CDR2 are SGDLS and YYNGEE. The CDR3 loop is CASSPGTGVGRWANVLTF. The CDR3 DNA is TGTGCCAGCAGCCCAGGGACAGGGGTCGGACGGTGGGCCAACGTCCTGACTTTC.

This sequence joins TRBV27 and TRBJ2-4, with D perhaps matching TRBD2 (5 bases). Trimming pared 1 base from V and 5 bases from J, leaving 15 bases between. Germline lookup yields CDR1 MNHEY and CDR2 SMNVEV (reference sequence). The CDR3 contains 16 residues. The CDR3 DNA reads as TGTGCCAGCAGTTTATGGGAGAAACCGCTCGAAAACATTCAGTACTTC. Its translation: CASSLWEKPLENIQYF.

The CDR3 protein is CASSVGGRGYEQFF. DNA of the CDR3: TGTGCCAGCAGTGTCGGCGGCAGGGGCTATGAGCAGTTCTTC. This sequence joins TRBV6-1 and TRBJ2-1, with D tentatively TRBD1 (6 bases). The germline V and J ends were trimmed by 4 bases and 8 bases, with 15 bases remaining between them. Per the germline V gene, CDR1 is MNHNS and CDR2 is SASEGT. The CDR3 is 14 residues long.

J is TRBJ2-2 and V is TRBV7-8; D ambiguous. V lost 3 bases, J lost 5 bases, and 7 bases lay in between. Germline lookup yields CDR1 SGHVS and CDR2 FQNEAQ. This CDR3 contains 13 residues. The CDR3 DNA follows: TGTGCCAGCAGCTTTCGGTGGACCGGGGAGCTGTTTTTT. This sequence encodes CASSFRWTGELFF.

The gene calls are TRBV6-1 and TRBJ2-1; 8 bases are a match to TRBD2. Germline-derived CDR1 and CDR2 are MNHNS and SASEGT. CDR3 size: 13 residues. Trimming at V came to 6 bases and at J to 9 bases, leaving 7 bases not matched to a gene. In DNA, the CDR3 is TGTGCCAGCAGATATACTAGCGGAGGTGAGCAGTTCTTC. It codes for CASRYTSGGEQFF.

Details on this clone: Additional DNA sequences in this sample encode the identical CDR3. The V call is TRBV5-4, the J call TRBJ1-2; D possibly corresponds to TRBD1 (6 bases). This CDR3 region has 13 residues. From germline, CDR1 is SGHNT and CDR2 YYREEE (reference sequence). Trimming took 2 bases from V and 8 from J, leaving 13 bases between them. The CDR3 sequence: CASSFQGPGGYTF. The CDR3 coding sequence is TGTGCCAGCAGCTTCCAGGGGCCTGGCGGCTACACCTTC.

The chain couples TRBV28 to TRBJ1-3; D not certain. The CDR3 is 17 residues long. The V and J ends lost 4 bases and 0 bases respectively, with 16 bases between them. Germline V gene data show CDR1 as MDHEN and CDR2 as SYDVKM. The CDR3 loop reads CASSSPWQDFSGNTIYF. The CDR3 region has the DNA TGTGCCAGCAGTTCCCCCTGGCAGGACTTCTCTGGAAACACCATATATTTT.

This sequence joins TRBV10-1 and TRBJ2-3, with 9 positions matching TRBD2. CDR1 is WNHNN and CDR2 is SYGVQD in the germline V gene (reference sequence). This CDR3 contains 15 residues. J lost 2 bases, V lost 2 bases, and 2 bases had no gene match. This CDR3 reads CASSEGGRATDTQYF. CDR3 sequence (DNA): TGCGCCAGCAGTGAGGGCGGGAGGGCCACAGATACGCAGTATTTT.

This clone was seen just once. V and J are TRBV11-3 and TRBJ2-3; D gene ambiguous. Germline lookup yields CDR1 SGHNT and CDR2 YENEEA. V lost 1 base, J lost 0 bases, and 8 bases lay in between. The CDR3 length is 15 residues. CDR3 region: CASSLGASSTDTQYF. The CDR3 bases are TGTGCCAGCAGCTTAGGAGCGTCTAGCACAGATACGCAGTATTTT.

The chain couples TRBV5-1 to TRBJ1-3; no definite D call. Per the germline V gene, CDR1 is SGHRS and CDR2 is YFSETQ. The V gene lost 7 bases and the J gene lost 0 bases, with 26 bases spanning the gap. The CDR3 loop spans 19 amino acids. The CDR3 DNA follows: TGCGCCAGCCGAGGGAGTTCAAGAACAAACCGAAACTCTGGAAACACCATATATTTT. It is translated as CASRGSSRTNRNSGNTIYF. The full variable domain, completed using reference TRBV5-1 and TRBJ1-3, is KAGVTQTPRYLIKTRGQQVTLSCSPISGHRSVSWYQQTPGQGLQFLFEYFSETQRNKGNFPGRFSGRQFSNSRSEMNVSTLELGDSALYLCASRGSSRTNRNSGNTIYFGEGSWLTVV.

This clone showed up just a few times. The rearrangement links TRBV27 to TRBJ2-3, with 8 positions matching TRBD1. The CDR3 has 16 amino acids. Germline V gives CDR1 MNHEY, CDR2 SMNVEV (reference sequence). V shed 8 bases and J 1 base; nucleotides not matched to a gene: 11. In DNA, the CDR3 is TGTGCCAGCTCTTCCCCGACAGGGGCCCGCACAGATACGCAGTATTTT. Its translation: CASSSPTGARTDTQYF.

This chain links TRBV11-2 with TRBJ2-7; D is perhaps TRBD1 (5 bases). The CDR3 is 13 amino acids. The V gene's germline CDR1 is SGHAT and CDR2 FQNNGV. The germline V and J ends were trimmed by 1 base and 7 bases, with 11 bases remaining between them. The CDR3 DNA sequence: TGTGCCAGCAGCTTAGTGGCAGGGATAGAGCAGTACTTC. Translation gives CASSLVAGIEQYF.

The V and J genes are TRBV9 and TRBJ1-1; tentative D call: TRBD1 (6 bases). Germline V gives CDR1 SGDLS, CDR2 YYNGEE. The CDR3 totals 15 residues. Trimming removed 0 bases at V and 1 base at J, with 10 bases between. CDR3 bases: TGTGCCAGCAGCGTAGCGGAGACAGGGAACACTGAAGCTTTCTTT. Encoded protein: CASSVAETGNTEAFF.

This clone was observed a few times. The genes are TRBV10-3 and TRBJ2-3, with 10 bases fitting TRBD2. The CDR3 contains 16 residues. Germline V gene data show CDR1 as ENHRY and CDR2 as SYGVKD. V lost 2 bases and J lost 4; bases outside the gene matches: 6. The CDR3 DNA is TGTGCCATCAGTGAGGCCCTAGCGGGAGTATCAGATACGCAGTATTTT. This encodes CAISEALAGVSDTQYF.

J is TRBJ2-1 and V is TRBV2; 12 nucleotides agree with TRBD2. V lost 4 bases, J lost 3 bases, and 7 bases stayed unmatched. Germline values: CDR1 SNHLY, CDR2 FYNNEI. The CDR3 is made up of 17 amino acids. In nucleotides, the CDR3 is TGTGCCAGCAGTGCCGCCTGGACTAGCGGGGACTACAATGAGCAGTTCTTC. This translates into CASSAAWTSGDYNEQFF.

Here the CDR3 DNA reads TGTGCCAGCAGCCAAGGCAAGGGACAGCACTCTGGAAACACCATATATTTT. It specifies CASSQGKGQHSGNTIYF. The chain employs TRBV14 and TRBJ1-3; TRBD1 agrees at 7 bases. V shed 1 base and J 0 bases; nucleotides not matched to a gene: 6. The germline V gene has CDR1 SGHDN and CDR2 FVKESK. This CDR3 is built from 17 residues.

This chain uses TRBV5-4 with TRBJ2-5; 7 nucleotides agree with TRBD2. The CDR3 runs to 14 residues. Germline-derived CDR1 and CDR2 are SGHNT and YYREEE (reference sequence). V lost 2 bases to trimming and J lost 2 bases; unmatched junction nucleotides: 3. CDR3 in amino acids: CASSFPSGQETQYF. As DNA, the CDR3 is TGTGCCAGCAGCTTCCCTAGCGGTCAAGAGACCCAGTACTTC. The full variable domain, rest sourced from reference TRBV5-4 and TRBJ2-5, is ETGVTQSPTHLIKTRGQQVTLRCSSQSGHNTVSWYQQALGQGPQFIFQYYREEENGRGNFPPRFSGLQFPNYSSELNVNALELDDSALYLCASSFPSGQETQYFGPGTRLLVL.

CDR3: CAWTSGGDYGYTF. The CDR3 DNA reads as TGTGCCTGGACCTCAGGGGGTGACTATGGCTACACCTTC. The rearrangement uses TRBV30 and TRBJ1-2, with 7 bases matching TRBD1. The CDR3 totals 13 residues. The V segment lost 4 bases and the J segment 3 bases; nucleotides outside the gene matches: 5. Germline V gives CDR1 GTSNPN, CDR2 SVGIG (reference sequence).

The genes are TRBV6-1 and TRBJ1-3; the D gene is possibly TRBD1 (5 bases). The CDR3 sequence is 14 residues long. In germline, CDR1 is MNHNS, CDR2 SASEGT. Trimming cost V 7 bases and J 0 bases, with 10 bases left between them. The CDR3 here is CASNGGGSGNTIYF. For the CDR3, the DNA is TGTGCCAGCAATGGGGGGGGCTCTGGAAACACCATATATTTT.

V usage is TRBV5-5 and J usage is TRBJ2-7, with a tentative D call TRBD1 (6 bases). Per germline, CDR1 SGHKS and CDR2 YYEKEE (reference sequence). The length of the CDR3 is 18 residues. Deletions cut 0 bases from V and 0 bases from J, with 19 bases between. The CDR3 sequence is CASSLGYRVGIISYEQYF. CDR3 nucleotides: TGTGCCAGCAGCTTGGGATACAGGGTAGGGATAATCTCCTACGAGCAGTACTTC.

The chain recombines TRBV19 with TRBJ2-3; 9 bases are shared with TRBD1. The germline V gene encodes CDR1 LNHDA and CDR2 SQIVND (reference sequence). The V and J ends lost 3 bases and 6 bases, in that order; junction bases with no gene match: 10. The CDR3 length is 16 residues. DNA for the CDR3: TGTGCCAGTAGTATTAACCGGGGACAGGGATTGGATACGCAGTATTTT. This encodes CASSINRGQGLDTQYF.

The CDR3 spells CASSLRGNQPQHF. The CDR3 bases are TGTGCCAGCAGCCTCCGGGGGAATCAGCCCCAGCATTTT. J is TRBJ1-5 and V is TRBV9; perhaps TRBD1 as D (5 bases). In germline, CDR1 is SGDLS, CDR2 YYNGEE. The CDR3 has 13 amino acids. V lost 4 bases and J 4 bases, leaving 9 bases between the germline ends.

This clone was detected once. The chain employs TRBV6-1 and TRBJ1-1, with D maybe TRBD1 (6 bases). V shed 2 bases and J shed 6 bases, with 19 bases lying between them. CDR1 is MNHNS and CDR2 is SASEGT in the germline V gene. The CDR3 consists of 16 residues. The CDR3 is CASSERGGGLRAEAFF. The CDR3 bases are TGTGCCAGCAGTGAACGAGGGGGAGGGTTAAGGGCTGAAGCTTTCTTT.

The chain is built from TRBV5-4 and TRBJ2-7; 12 bases map to TRBD2. Germline V gives CDR1 SGHNT, CDR2 YYREEE (reference sequence). This CDR3 spans 15 amino acids. The J segment lost 3 bases and the V segment lost 3 bases, leaving 4 bases of the junction unmatched. The CDR3 DNA follows: TGTGCCAGCAGCTCTAGACTAGCGGGGGACTACGAGCAGTACGTC. Residues: CASSSRLAGDYEQYV.